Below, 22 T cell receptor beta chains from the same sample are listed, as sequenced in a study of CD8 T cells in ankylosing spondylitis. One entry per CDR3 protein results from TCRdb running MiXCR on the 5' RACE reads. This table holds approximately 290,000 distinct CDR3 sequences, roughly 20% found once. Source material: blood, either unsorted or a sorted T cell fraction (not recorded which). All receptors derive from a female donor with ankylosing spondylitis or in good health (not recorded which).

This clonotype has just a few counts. The CDR3 nucleotides are TGTGCCAGCAGCCCCTCTGTTCCCTATGGCTACACCTTC. Translated, it gives CASSPSVPYGYTF. The rearrangement uses TRBV6-1 and TRBJ1-2; D gene unclear. The ends were cut back, 6 bases at V and 4 bases at J, with 12 bases in the middle. This CDR3 spans 13 amino acids. In germline, CDR1 is MNHNS, CDR2 SASEGT.

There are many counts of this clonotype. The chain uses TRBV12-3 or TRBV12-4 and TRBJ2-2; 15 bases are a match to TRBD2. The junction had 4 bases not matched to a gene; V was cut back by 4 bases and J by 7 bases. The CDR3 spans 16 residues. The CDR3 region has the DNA TGTGCCAGCAGTTGGGGACTAGCGGGAGGAGGCGGGGAGCTGTTTTTT. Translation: CASSWGLAGGGGELFF.

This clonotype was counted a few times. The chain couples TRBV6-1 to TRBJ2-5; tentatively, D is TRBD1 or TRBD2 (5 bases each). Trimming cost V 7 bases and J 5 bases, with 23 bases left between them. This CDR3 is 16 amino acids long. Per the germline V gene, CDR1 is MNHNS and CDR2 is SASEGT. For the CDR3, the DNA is TGTGCCAGCAAACTACTACAGAGCCCCGGGGCGGAGACCCAGTACTTC. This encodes CASKLLQSPGAETQYF.

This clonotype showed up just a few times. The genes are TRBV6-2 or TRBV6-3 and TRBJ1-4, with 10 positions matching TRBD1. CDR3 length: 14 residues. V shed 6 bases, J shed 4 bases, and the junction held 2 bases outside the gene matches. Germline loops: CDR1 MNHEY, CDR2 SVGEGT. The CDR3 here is CASRRDRGNEKLFF. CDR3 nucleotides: TGTGCCAGCAGACGGGACAGGGGTAATGAAAAACTGTTTTTT.

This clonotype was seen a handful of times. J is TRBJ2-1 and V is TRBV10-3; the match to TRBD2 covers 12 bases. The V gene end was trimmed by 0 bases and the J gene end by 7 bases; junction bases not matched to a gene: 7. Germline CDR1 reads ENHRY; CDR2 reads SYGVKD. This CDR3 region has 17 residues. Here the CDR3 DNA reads TGTGCCATCAGTGAGTCTCCCGGGACTAGCGGGCGTAATGAGCAGTTCTTC. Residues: CAISESPGTSGRNEQFF.

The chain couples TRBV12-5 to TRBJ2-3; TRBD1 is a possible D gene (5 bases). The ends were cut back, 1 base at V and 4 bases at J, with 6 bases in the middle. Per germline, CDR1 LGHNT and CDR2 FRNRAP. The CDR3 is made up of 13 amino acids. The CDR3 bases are TGTGCTAGTGGTTTGGAGGGGCCAGATACGCAGTATTTT. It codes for CASGLEGPDTQYF.

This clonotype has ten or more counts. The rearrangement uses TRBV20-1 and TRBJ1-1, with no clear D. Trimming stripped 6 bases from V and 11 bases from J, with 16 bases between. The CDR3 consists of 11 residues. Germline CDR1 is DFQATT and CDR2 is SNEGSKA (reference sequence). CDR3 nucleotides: TGCAGTGCCTGGGCGCTGGTGTACGCTTTCTTT. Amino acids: CSAWALVYAFF.

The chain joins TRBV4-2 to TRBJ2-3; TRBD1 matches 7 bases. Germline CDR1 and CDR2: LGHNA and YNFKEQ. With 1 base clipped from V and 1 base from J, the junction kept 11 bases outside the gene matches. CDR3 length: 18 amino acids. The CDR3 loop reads CASSQVNTGDGGTDTQYF. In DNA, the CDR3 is TGTGCCAGCAGCCAAGTCAATACAGGGGACGGGGGCACAGATACGCAGTATTTT.

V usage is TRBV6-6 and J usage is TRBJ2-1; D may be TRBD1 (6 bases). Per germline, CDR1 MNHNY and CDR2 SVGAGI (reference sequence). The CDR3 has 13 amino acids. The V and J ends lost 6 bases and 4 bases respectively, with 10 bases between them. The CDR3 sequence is CASRTRGYNEQFF. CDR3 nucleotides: TGTGCCAGCAGGACCAGGGGTTACAATGAGCAGTTCTTC.

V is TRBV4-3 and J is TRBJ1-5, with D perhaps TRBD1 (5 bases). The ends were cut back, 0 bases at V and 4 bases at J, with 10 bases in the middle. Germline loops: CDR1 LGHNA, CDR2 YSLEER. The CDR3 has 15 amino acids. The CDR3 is CASSQDTGRNQPQHF. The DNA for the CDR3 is TGCGCCAGCAGCCAAGATACAGGCCGAAATCAGCCCCAGCATTTT.

The CDR3 protein is CASSYSPENEQFF. The CDR3 DNA is TGTGCCAGCAGTTACTCCCCCGAAAATGAGCAGTTCTTC. The genes are TRBV6-2 or TRBV6-3 and TRBJ2-1; D not resolved. The ends were cut back, 0 bases at V and 7 bases at J, with 7 bases in the middle. Germline V gene sequence: CDR1 MNHEY, CDR2 SVGEGT. This CDR3 has 13 amino acids.

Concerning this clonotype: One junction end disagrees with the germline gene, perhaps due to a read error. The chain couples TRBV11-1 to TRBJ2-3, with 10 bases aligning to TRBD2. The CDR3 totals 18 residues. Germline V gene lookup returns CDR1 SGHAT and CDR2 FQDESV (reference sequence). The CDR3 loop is CASSLASRAGGSTDTQYF. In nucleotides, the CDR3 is TGTGCCAGCAGCCTAGCAAGCCGAGCGGGGGGGAGCACAGATACGCAGTATTTT.

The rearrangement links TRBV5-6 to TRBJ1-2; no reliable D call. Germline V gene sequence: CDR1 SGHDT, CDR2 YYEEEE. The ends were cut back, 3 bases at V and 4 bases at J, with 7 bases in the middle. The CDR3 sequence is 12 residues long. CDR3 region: CASSSSSYGYTF. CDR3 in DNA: TGTGCCAGCAGCTCCAGCAGCTATGGCTACACCTTC.

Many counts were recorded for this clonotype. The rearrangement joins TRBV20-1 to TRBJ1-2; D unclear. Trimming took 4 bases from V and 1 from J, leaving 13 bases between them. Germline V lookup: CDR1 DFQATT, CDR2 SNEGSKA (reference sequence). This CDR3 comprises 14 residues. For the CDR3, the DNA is TGCAGTGCTACGAATTTAGGGCTTAACTATGGCTACACCTTC. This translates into CSATNLGLNYGYTF.

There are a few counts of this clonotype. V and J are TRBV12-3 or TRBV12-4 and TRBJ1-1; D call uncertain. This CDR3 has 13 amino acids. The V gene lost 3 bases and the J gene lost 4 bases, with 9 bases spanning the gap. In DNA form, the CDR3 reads TGTGCCAGCAGTTTTCGCGAGGGCACTGAAGCTTTCTTT. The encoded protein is CASSFREGTEAFF.

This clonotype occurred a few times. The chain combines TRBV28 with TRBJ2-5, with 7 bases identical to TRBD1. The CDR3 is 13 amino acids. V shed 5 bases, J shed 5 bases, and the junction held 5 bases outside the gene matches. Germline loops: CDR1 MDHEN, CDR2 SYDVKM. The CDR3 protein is CASSVTGEETQYF. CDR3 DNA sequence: TGTGCCAGCAGTGTTACAGGGGAGGAGACCCAGTACTTC.

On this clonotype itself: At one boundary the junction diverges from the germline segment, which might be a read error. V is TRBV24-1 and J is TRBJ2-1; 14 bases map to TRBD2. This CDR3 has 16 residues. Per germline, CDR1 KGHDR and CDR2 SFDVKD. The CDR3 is CATSGRPGLAGENAVF. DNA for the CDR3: TGTGCCACCAGTGGCCGACCGGGACTAGCGGGAGAGAACGCGGTCTTC.

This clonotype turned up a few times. CDR3 amino acids: CASSHIPYANTEAFF. CDR3 sequence (DNA): TGCGCCAGCAGCCACATCCCATACGCGAACACTGAAGCTTTCTTT. This chain joins TRBV5-1 and TRBJ1-1, with D unresolved. The CDR3 contains 15 residues. The germline V gene encodes CDR1 SGHRS and CDR2 YFSETQ. Trimming took off 4 bases at V and 1 base at J, with 14 bases between the two ends.

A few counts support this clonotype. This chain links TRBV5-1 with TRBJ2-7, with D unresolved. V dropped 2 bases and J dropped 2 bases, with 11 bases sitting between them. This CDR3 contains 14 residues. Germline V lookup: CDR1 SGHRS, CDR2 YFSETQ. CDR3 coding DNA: TGCGCCAGCAGCTTTCTAAACAGCCCCTACGAGCAGTACTTC. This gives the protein CASSFLNSPYEQYF.

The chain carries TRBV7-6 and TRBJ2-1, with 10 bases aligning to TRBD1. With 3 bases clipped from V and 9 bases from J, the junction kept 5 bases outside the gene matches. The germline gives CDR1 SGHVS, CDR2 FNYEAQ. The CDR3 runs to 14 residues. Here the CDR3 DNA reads TGTGCCAGCAGCTTCGGACAGGGGGTCGGTGAGCAGTTCTTC. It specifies CASSFGQGVGEQFF.

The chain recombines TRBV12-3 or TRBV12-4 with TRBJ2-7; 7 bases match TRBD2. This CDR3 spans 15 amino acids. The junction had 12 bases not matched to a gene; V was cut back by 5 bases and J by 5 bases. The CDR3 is CASSGPTPREDEQYF. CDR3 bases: TGTGCCAGCAGTGGACCCACGCCTCGGGAGGACGAGCAGTACTTC.

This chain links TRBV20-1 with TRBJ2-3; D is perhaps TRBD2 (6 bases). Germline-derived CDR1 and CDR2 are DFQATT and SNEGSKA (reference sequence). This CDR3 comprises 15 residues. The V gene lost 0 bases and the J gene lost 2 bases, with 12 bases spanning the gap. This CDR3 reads CSARDRAGPTDTQYF. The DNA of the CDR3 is TGCAGTGCTAGAGATCGGGCGGGACCCACAGATACGCAGTATTTT.